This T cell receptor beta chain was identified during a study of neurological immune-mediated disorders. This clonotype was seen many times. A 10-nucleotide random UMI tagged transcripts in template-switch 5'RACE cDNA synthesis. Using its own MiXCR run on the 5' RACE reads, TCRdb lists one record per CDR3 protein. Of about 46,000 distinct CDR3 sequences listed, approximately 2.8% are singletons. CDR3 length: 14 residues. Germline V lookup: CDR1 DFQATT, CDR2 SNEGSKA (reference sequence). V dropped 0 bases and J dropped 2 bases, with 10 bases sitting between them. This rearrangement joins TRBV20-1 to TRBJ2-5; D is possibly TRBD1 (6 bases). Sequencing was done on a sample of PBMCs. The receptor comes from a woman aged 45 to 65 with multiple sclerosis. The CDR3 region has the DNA TGCAGTGCTAGAGATCCGAGGGGGCAAGAGACCCAGTACTTC. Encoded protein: CSARDPRGQETQYF.